A single sample is the source of the 22 T cell receptor beta chains below, sequenced in a study of CD4 and CD8 cells across lung adenocarcinoma regions. TCRdb called the PCR reads again in MiXCR, with one record for every CDR3 protein. The table has around 20,000 distinct CDR3 sequences, roughly half seen once; the top ten hold around 23%. The sample consisted of CD8+ T cells from the center of a lung tumor. These receptors were obtained from a female donor with lung adenocarcinoma. The CD4 and CD8 labels of this study may be unreliable.

In this sample, this clonotype turned up many times. The chain carries TRBV27 and TRBJ1-1, with D possibly TRBD1 on 6 matching bases. Per the germline V gene, CDR1 is MNHEY and CDR2 is SMNVEV (reference sequence). This CDR3 has 16 residues. The V end was cut by 6 bases, the J end by 6 bases, with 23 bases between. This chain's CDR3 is CASSDLPRTASSEAFF. The CDR3 nucleotides read TGTGCCAGCAGCGACCTTCCGCGGACAGCCTCGTCTGAAGCTTTCTTT.

A remark on this clonotype: The junction does not match germline at one end; this may be a read error. The chain employs TRBV27 and TRBJ2-4, with TRBD1 as a possible D gene (5 bases). This CDR3 is 13 amino acids long. The germline V gene encodes CDR1 MNHEY and CDR2 SMNVEV (reference sequence). The CDR3 DNA reads TGTGCCAGGGGGCTACGACCCACAGACACGCAGTACTTT. Protein: CARGLRPTDTQYF.

The rearrangement joins TRBV27 to TRBJ2-2; TRBD2 aligns across 10 bases. The germline V gene encodes CDR1 MNHEY and CDR2 SMNVEV (reference sequence). V dropped 6 bases and J dropped 16; count of bases not matched to a gene: 23. The CDR3 spans 17 residues. This CDR3 is CASSRQREGTNTGAQFF. DNA of the CDR3: TGTGCCAGCAGCCGTCAGCGGGAGGGCACGAACACCGGGGCGCAGTTTTTT.

In its sample, this clonotype was seen many times. The V and J genes are TRBV27 and TRBJ2-1, with a possible D match to TRBD1 (6 bases). V was trimmed by 7 bases and J by 3 bases, leaving 25 bases between them. This CDR3 spans 18 amino acids. Germline lookup yields CDR1 MNHEY and CDR2 SMNVEV (reference sequence). CDR3: CASKGGVISLPHYNEQFF. The CDR3 region has the DNA TGTGCCAGCAAAGGGGGAGTAATATCGCTGCCCCACTACAATGAGCAGTTCTTC.

This clonotype was detected only once. One junction end does not reproduce the germline sequence, and a read error may be involved. The chain has TRBV6-1 and TRBJ2-4; D assignment may be TRBD1 or TRBD2 (5 bases each). Germline V lookup: CDR1 MNHNS, CDR2 SASEGT. The CDR3 is 15 amino acids. For the CDR3, the DNA is TGTGCCAGCGCAGAGGGGCTGGCAGCCAAATATACTCAGTATTTC. It codes for CASAEGLAAKYTQYF.

Concerning this clonotype itself: At one of its ends the junction is not consistent with the germline gene, which may arise from a read error. The V and J genes are TRBV6-1 and TRBJ2-3; 8 nucleotides match TRBD2. CDR1 MNHNS and CDR2 SASEGT come from the germline V gene. This CDR3 is 16 amino acids long. The CDR3, as DNA: TGTGCCAGCAGTGAAGACACGGGGGGGGCCAAAGATACTCAGTATTTC. Its protein is CASSEDTGGAKDTQYF.

Worth noting for this clonotype: An end of the junction differs from the germline gene, which may be a read error. The chain couples TRBV6-1 to TRBJ2-3, with D tentatively TRBD1 (6 bases). This CDR3 has 15 amino acids. CDR1 is MNHNS, CDR2 SASEGT, per germline. CDR3 DNA: TGTGCCAGCAAGACGGGACAATCGAGCACCGGGACGCTGTATTTT. Its protein product is CASKTGQSSTGTLYF.

Concerning this clonotype itself: At one of its ends the junction is not consistent with the germline gene, which may arise from a read error. The V gene is TRBV7-2, the J gene TRBJ2-5; TRBD2 aligns across 7 bases. CDR3 length: 14 residues. CDR1 and CDR2 from the germline V gene are SGHTA and FQGNSA. The CDR3 here is CAGSGAGGHETQYF. CDR3 in DNA: TGTGCGGGCAGCGGGGCCGGAGGGCATGAGACGCAGTATTTC.

The chain links TRBV4-1 to TRBJ2-2; 8 bases match TRBD1. Per germline, CDR1 MGHRA and CDR2 YSYEKL. CDR3 length: 18 residues. V shed 6 bases, J shed 13 bases, and the junction held 25 bases outside the gene matches. The CDR3 region is CASSRIRHRGVNTGTLFF. The CDR3 nucleotides read TGCGCCAGCAGTCGGATCCGCCACAGGGGGGTGAACACCGGGACGCTGTTTTTT.

This chain links TRBV10-1 with TRBJ2-2; a possible D gene is TRBD1 (6 bases). V gave up 6 bases and J gave up 5 bases, with 13 bases separating them. CDR3 length: 14 residues. Germline V gene lookup returns CDR1 WNHNN and CDR2 SYGVQD (reference sequence). In DNA form, the CDR3 reads TGCGCCAGCAGCAATTTCAGGGGAACCGGGGAGCTGTTTTTT. Protein product: CASSNFRGTGELFF.

A remark on this clonotype: This sequence may be a read error, since a much larger clone differs from it by one base. The chain links TRBV7-2 to TRBJ2-1; 7 bases are a match to TRBD2. The assigned J gene may be wrong: the sequence end matches TRBJ2-7 better. This CDR3 comprises 14 residues. Germline V gives CDR1 SGHTA, CDR2 FQGNSA. CDR3 nucleotides: TGTGCCAGCAGCTTAGTCGCGGGAGCCGATGAGCAGTACTTC. It codes for CASSLVAGADEQYF.

A word on this clonotype: A junction end diverges from the germline sequence, so it may reflect a read error. The chain carries TRBV7-3 and TRBJ2-3, with TRBD2 matching over 8 bases. The CDR3 runs to 14 residues. The germline V gene encodes CDR1 SGHTA and CDR2 FQGTGA. The CDR3 sequence: CAGSGGRAPETQYF. CDR3 bases: TGTGCGGGGAGCGGGGGACGCGCCCCTGAGACGCAGTATTTC. Full variable domain (rest looked up from reference TRBV7-3 and TRBJ2-3): GAGVSQTPSNKVTEKGKYVELRCDPISGHTALYWYRQSLGQGPEFLIYFQGTGAADDSGLPNDRFFAVRPEGSVSTLKIQRTERGDSAVYLCAGSGGRAPETQYFGPGTRLTVL.

The genes are TRBV6-1 and TRBJ2-4; possible D gene TRBD2, 6 bases. The CDR3 is 18 residues long. V lost 4 bases and J lost 13, with 32 bases in between. The germline gives CDR1 MNHNS, CDR2 SASEGT. The CDR3 protein is CASSGPVWRRRATNMQYF. Here the CDR3 DNA reads TGTGCCAGCAGTGGACCGGTCTGGCGGCGGAGGGCCACAAATATGCAGTACTTC.

J is TRBJ2-3 and V is TRBV6-5, with D possibly matching TRBD2 (6 bases). CDR3 length: 15 residues. Germline V CDR1 and CDR2: MNHEY, SVGAGI. V was clipped by 0 bases and J by 4 bases, with 11 bases between them. The chain's CDR3 is CASSYSPGGADTQYF. CDR3 DNA: TGTGCCAGCAGTTACTCTCCCGGGGGAGCAGATACGCAGTATTTT.

This clonotype was counted a few times. This sequence joins TRBV15 and TRBJ2-1; TRBD2 matches at 11 bases. V trimming: 5 bases; J trimming: 8 bases; junction bases outside the gene matches: 5. The germline CDR1 and CDR2 sequences are LNHNV and YYDKDF (reference sequence). The CDR3 has 14 amino acids. In nucleotides, the CDR3 is TGTGCCACCAGCGGACTAGCGGGTCGGGATGAGCAGTTCTTC. Protein sequence: CATSGLAGRDEQFF.

V usage is TRBV9 and J usage is TRBJ2-1, with D possibly TRBD2 on 5 matching bases. Matching the DNA end better, TRBJ2-7 makes the J call doubtful. Germline lookup yields CDR1 SGDLS and CDR2 YYNGEE. The CDR3 contains 16 residues. The CDR3 DNA sequence: TGTGCCAGCAGCGTAGCCCCAGCGGAGGAGGACTACGAGCAGTACTTC. Translation gives CASSVAPAEEDYEQYF.

This sequence joins TRBV4-1 and TRBJ2-1; 9 bases map to TRBD2. Germline CDR1 MGHRA, CDR2 YSYEKL. Trimming cost V 0 bases and J 5 bases; bases outside gene matches: 5. The CDR3 is 16 amino acids. CDR3 region: CASSQDPAGGNNEQFF. The DNA of the CDR3 is TGCGCCAGCAGCCAAGATCCGGCGGGAGGGAACAATGAGCAGTTCTTC.

The rearrangement links TRBV27 to TRBJ1-1; TRBD1 agrees at 8 bases. Germline V gene sequence: CDR1 MNHEY, CDR2 SMNVEV (reference sequence). V was clipped by 11 bases and J by 11 bases; unmatched bases: 13. The CDR3 runs 12 residues. The CDR3: CAGQGRRNEAFF. The CDR3 coding sequence is TGTGCCGGACAGGGCAGGCGAAATGAGGCTTTCTTT.

In regard to this clonotype: No conserved phenylalanine or tryptophan ends this CDR3, so it is likely a read error. The V call is TRBV6-1, the J call TRBJ2-1, with 9 bases that match TRBD1. The closer fit of TRBJ2-7 to the DNA end suggests the J call may be wrong. Germline CDR1 MNHNS, CDR2 SASEGT. The CDR3 consists of 16 residues. The DNA of the CDR3 is TGTGCCAGCAGTGTTCGTCCGGGACAGGGAGGCTACGAGCAGTACTCC. Amino acid sequence: CASSVRPGQGGYEQYS.

V is TRBV6-1 and J is TRBJ2-2; D is unclear. Germline V CDR1 and CDR2: MNHNS, SASEGT. This CDR3 has 13 amino acids. V lost 6 bases and J lost 0, with 5 bases in between. The CDR3 sequence is CASRGANTGELFF. Here the CDR3 DNA reads TGTGCCAGCAGGGGCGCGAACACCGGGGAGCTGTTTTTT.

The J gene is TRBJ2-3, the V gene TRBV6-1; the match to TRBD2 covers 12 bases. The CDR3 totals 16 residues. J lost 0 bases, V lost 11 bases, and 9 bases had no gene match. Germline CDR1 and CDR2: MNHNS and SASEGT. CDR3 sequence: CAGSDGLAGSTDTQYF. CDR3 coding DNA: TGTGCCGGTAGTGATGGACTAGCGGGAAGCACAGATACGCAGTATTTT.

J is TRBJ2-1 and V is TRBV19; no definite D call. Germline V lookup: CDR1 LNHDA, CDR2 SQIVND (reference sequence). Trimming cost V 1 base and J 4 bases, with 5 bases left between them. The CDR3 loop spans 13 amino acids. The CDR3 sequence: CASSIGNYNEQFF. CDR3 nucleotides: TGTGCCAGTAGTATAGGCAATTACAATGAGCAGTTCTTC.